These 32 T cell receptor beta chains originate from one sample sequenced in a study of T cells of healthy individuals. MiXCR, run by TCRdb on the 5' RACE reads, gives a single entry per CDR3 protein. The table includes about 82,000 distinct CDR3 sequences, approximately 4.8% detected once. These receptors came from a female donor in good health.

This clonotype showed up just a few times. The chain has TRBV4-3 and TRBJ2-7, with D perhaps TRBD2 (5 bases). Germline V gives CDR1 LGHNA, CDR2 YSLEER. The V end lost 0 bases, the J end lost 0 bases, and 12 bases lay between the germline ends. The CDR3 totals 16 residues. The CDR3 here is CASSQDSATSSYEQYF. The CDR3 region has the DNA TGCGCCAGCAGCCAAGACTCTGCTACTAGCTCCTACGAGCAGTACTTC.

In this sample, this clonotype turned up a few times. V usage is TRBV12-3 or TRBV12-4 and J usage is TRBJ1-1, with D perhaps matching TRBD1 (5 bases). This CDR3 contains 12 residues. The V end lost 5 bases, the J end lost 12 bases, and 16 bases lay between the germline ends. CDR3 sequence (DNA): TGTGCCAGCAGTCCGACAGCCCTGATGACTTTCTTT. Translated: CASSPTALMTFF.

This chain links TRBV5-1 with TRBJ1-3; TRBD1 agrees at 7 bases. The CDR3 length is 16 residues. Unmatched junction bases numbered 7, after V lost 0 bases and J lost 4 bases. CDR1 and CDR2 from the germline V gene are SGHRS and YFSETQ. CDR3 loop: CASSLAGQALGNTIYF. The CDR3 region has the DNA TGCGCCAGCAGCTTGGCCGGACAGGCTTTAGGAAACACCATATATTTT.

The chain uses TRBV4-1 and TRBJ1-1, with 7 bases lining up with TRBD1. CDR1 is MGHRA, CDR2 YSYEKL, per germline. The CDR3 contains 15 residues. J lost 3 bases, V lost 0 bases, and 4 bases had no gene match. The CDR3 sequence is CASSQERGRDTEAFF. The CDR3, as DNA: TGCGCCAGCAGCCAAGAAAGGGGGCGAGACACTGAAGCTTTCTTT.

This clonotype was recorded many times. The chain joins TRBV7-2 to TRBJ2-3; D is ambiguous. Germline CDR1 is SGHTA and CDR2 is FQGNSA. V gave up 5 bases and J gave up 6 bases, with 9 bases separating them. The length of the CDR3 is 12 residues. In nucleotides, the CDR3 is TGTGCCAGCAGCATGACTGGGGATACGCAGTATTTT. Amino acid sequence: CASSMTGDTQYF. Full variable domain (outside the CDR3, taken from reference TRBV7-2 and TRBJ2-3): GAGVSQSPSNKVTEKGKDVELRCDPISGHTALYWYRQSLGQGLEFLIYFQGNSAPDKSGLPSDRFSAERTGGSVSTLTIQRTQQEDSAVYLCASSMTGDTQYFGPGTRLTVL.

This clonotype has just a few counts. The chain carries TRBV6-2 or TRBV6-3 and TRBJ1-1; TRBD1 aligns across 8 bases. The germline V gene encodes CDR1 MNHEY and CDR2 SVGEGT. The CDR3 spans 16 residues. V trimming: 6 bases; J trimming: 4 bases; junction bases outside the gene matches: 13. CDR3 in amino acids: CASSPNQGARGTEAFF. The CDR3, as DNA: TGTGCCAGCAGCCCAAATCAGGGGGCCAGGGGCACTGAAGCTTTCTTT.

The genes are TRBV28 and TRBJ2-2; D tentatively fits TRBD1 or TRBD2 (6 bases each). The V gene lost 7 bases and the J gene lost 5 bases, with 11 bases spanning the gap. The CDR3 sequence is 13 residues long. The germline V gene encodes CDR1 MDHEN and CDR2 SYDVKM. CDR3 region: CASIKGGTGELFF. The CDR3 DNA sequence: TGTGCCAGCATCAAGGGGGGAACCGGGGAGCTGTTTTTT.

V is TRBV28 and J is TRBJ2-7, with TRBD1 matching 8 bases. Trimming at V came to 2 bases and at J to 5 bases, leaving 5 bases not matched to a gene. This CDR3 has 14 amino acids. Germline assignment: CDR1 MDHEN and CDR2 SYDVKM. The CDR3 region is CASSLDRGRDEQYF. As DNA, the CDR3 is TGTGCCAGCAGTTTAGACAGGGGCAGGGACGAGCAGTACTTC.

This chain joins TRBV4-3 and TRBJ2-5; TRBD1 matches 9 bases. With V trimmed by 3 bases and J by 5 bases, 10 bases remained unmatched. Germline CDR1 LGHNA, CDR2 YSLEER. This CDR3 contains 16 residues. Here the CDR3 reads CASSHDTGGADETQYF. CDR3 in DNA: TGCGCCAGCAGCCACGATACAGGGGGCGCGGATGAGACCCAGTACTTC.

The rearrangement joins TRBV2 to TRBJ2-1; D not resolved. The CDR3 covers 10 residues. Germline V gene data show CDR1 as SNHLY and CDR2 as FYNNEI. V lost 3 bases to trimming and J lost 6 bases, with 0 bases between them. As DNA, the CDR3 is TGTGCCAGCAGTGACAATGAGCAGTTCTTC. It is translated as CASSDNEQFF.

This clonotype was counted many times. This CDR3 reads CASSRTRVVSYEQYF. In DNA form, the CDR3 reads TGTGCCAGCAGCCGGACCAGGGTGGTCTCCTACGAGCAGTACTTC. This chain joins TRBV12-3 or TRBV12-4 and TRBJ2-7; perhaps TRBD1 as D (5 bases). V lost 6 bases, J lost 0 bases, and 15 bases lay in between. The CDR3 sequence is 15 residues long.

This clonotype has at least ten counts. CDR3: CSAPPGGTQVIGYTF. CDR3 in DNA: TGCAGTGCTCCCCCCGGGGGCACACAGGTCATTGGCTACACCTTC. The V gene is TRBV20-1, the J gene TRBJ1-2, with D possibly being TRBD1 (6 bases). The CDR3 covers 15 residues. Trimming took off 5 bases at V and 7 bases at J, with 23 bases between the two ends. CDR1 is DFQATT and CDR2 is SNEGSKA in the germline V gene (reference sequence).

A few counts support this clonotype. CDR3 region: CAISESTGPGTDTQYF. The CDR3 nucleotides read TGTGCCATCAGTGAGTCAACAGGGCCAGGCACAGATACGCAGTATTTT. V gene TRBV10-3 combines with J gene TRBJ2-3, with D possibly being TRBD1 (6 bases). CDR3 length: 16 residues. Trimming shortened V by 0 bases and J by 1 base, and 11 bases separated the two germline ends. CDR1 is ENHRY and CDR2 is SYGVKD in the germline V gene.

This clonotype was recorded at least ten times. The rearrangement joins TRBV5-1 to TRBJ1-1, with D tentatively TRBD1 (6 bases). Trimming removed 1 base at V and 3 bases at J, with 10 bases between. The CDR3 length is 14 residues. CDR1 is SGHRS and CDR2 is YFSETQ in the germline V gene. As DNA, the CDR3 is TGCGCCAGCAGCTTGACAGGGTTGGACACTGAAGCTTTCTTT. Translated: CASSLTGLDTEAFF.

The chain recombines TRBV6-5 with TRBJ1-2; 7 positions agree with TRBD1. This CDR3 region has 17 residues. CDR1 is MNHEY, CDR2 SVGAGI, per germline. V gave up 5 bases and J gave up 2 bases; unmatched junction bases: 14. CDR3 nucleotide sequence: TGTGCCAGCAGTGGACCGGGACAGTCCGACAGAAACTATGGCTACACCTTC. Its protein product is CASSGPGQSDRNYGYTF.

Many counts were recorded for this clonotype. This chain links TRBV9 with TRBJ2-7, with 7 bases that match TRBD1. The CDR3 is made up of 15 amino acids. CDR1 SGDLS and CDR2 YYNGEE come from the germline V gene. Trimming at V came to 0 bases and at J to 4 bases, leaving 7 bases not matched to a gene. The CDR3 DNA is TGTGCCAGCAGCGTAGACCCTAGGGGGCAGTACGAGCAGTACTTC. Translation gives CASSVDPRGQYEQYF.

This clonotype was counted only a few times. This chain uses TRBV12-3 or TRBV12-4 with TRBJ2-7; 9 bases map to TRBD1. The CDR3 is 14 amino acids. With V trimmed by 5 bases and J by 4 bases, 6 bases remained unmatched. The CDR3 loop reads CASSRGTGRYEQYF. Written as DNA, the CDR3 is TGTGCCAGCAGTAGGGGGACAGGGAGGTACGAGCAGTACTTC.

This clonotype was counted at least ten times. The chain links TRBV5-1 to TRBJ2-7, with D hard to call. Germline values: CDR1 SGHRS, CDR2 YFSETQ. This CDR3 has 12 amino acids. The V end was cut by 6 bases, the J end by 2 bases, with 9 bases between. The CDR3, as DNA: TGCGCCAGCAAAGACCAGCCCTACGAGCAGTACTTC. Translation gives CASKDQPYEQYF.

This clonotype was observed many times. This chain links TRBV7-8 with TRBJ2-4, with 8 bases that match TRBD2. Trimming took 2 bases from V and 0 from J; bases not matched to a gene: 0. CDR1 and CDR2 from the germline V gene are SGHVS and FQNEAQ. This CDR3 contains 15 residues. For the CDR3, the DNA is TGTGCCAGCAGCTTAAGCGGGGGAGCCAAAAACATTCAGTACTTC. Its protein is CASSLSGGAKNIQYF.

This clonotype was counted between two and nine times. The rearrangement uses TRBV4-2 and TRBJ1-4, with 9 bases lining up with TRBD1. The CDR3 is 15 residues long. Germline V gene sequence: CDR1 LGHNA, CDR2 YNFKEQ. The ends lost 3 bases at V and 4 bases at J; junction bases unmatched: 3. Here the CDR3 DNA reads TGTGCCAGCAGCCAGCAGGACAGGGGTAATGAAAAACTGTTTTTT. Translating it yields CASSQQDRGNEKLFF.

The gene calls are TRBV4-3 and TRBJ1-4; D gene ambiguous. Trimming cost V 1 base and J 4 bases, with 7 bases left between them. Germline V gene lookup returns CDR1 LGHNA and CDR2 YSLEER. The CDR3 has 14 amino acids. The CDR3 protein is CASSQGVRNEKLFF. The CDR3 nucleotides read TGCGCCAGCAGCCAAGGGGTTCGTAATGAAAAACTGTTTTTT.

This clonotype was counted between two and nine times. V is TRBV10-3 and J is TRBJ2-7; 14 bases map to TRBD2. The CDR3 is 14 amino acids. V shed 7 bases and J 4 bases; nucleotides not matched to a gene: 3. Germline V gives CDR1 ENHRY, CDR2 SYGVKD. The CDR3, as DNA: TGTGCCATCACCGGGACTAGCGGGAGATACGAGCAGTACTTC. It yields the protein CAITGTSGRYEQYF.

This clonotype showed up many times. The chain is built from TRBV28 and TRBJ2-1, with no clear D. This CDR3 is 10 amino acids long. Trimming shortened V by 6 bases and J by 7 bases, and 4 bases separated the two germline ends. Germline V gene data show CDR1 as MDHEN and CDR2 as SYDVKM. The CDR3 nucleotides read TGTGCCAGCAGCAGAAATGAGCAGTTCTTC. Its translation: CASSRNEQFF. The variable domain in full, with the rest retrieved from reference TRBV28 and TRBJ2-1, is DVKVTQSSRYLVKRTGEKVFLECVQDMDHENMFWYRQDPGLGLRLIYFSYDVKMKEKGDIPEGYSVSREKKERFSLILESASTNQTSMYLCASSRNEQFFGPGTRLTVL.

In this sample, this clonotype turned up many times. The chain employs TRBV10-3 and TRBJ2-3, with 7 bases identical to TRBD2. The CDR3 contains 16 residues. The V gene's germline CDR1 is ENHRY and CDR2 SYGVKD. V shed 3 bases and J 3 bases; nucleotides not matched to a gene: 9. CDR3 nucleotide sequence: TGTGCCATCAGTGATCCCTCCCGCGGGAGAACAGATACGCAGTATTTT. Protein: CAISDPSRGRTDTQYF.

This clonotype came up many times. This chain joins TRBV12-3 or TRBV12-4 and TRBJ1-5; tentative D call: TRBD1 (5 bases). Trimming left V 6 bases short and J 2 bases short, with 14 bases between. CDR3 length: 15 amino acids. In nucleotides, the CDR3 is TGTGCCAGCAGCCCCAGGGCTGGTGGCAATCAGCCCCAGCATTTT. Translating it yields CASSPRAGGNQPQHF.

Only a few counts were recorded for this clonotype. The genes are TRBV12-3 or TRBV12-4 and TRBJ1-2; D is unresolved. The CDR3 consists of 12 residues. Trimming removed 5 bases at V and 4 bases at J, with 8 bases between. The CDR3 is CASSQNTYGYTF. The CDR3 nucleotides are TGTGCCAGCAGTCAGAACACCTATGGCTACACCTTC.

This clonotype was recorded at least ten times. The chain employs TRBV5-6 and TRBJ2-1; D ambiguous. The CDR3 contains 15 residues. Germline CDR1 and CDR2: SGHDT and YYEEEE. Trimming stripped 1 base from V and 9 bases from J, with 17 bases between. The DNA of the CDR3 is TGTGCCAGCAGCTTGTCTCCGGCTAGGATGGGTGAGCAGTTCTTC. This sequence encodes CASSLSPARMGEQFF.

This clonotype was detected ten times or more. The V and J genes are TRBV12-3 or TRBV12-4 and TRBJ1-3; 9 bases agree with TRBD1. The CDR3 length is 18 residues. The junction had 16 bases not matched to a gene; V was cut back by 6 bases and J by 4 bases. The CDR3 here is CASRRMDRGLSGGNTIYF. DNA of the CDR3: TGTGCCAGCAGACGAATGGACAGGGGTTTGTCCGGGGGAAACACCATATATTTT.

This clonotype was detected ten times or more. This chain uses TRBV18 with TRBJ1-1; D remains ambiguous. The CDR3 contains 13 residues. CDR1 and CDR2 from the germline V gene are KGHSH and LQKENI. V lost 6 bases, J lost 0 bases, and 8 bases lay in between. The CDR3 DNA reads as TGTGCCAGCTCGTTTCGGCTGAACACTGAAGCTTTCTTT. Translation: CASSFRLNTEAFF.

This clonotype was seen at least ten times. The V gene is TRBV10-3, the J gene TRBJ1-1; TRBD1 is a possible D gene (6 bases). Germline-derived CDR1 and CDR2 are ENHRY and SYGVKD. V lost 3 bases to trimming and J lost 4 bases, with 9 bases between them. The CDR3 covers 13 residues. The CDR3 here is CAISEIGGTEAFF. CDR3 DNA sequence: TGTGCCATCAGTGAAATAGGGGGCACTGAAGCTTTCTTT.

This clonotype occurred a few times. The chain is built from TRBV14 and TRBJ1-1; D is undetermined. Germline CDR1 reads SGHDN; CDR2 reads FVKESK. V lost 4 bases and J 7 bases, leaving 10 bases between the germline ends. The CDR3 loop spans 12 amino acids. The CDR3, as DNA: TGTGCCAGCAGCCTCGGAGGGTTTGAAGCTTTCTTT. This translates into CASSLGGFEAFF.

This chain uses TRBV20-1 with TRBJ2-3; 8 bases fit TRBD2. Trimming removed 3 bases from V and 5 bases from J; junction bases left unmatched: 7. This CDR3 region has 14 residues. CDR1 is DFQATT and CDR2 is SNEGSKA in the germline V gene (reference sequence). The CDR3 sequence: CSASRTSGQDTQYF. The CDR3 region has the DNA TGCAGTGCTAGTCGCACTAGCGGACAAGATACGCAGTATTTT.